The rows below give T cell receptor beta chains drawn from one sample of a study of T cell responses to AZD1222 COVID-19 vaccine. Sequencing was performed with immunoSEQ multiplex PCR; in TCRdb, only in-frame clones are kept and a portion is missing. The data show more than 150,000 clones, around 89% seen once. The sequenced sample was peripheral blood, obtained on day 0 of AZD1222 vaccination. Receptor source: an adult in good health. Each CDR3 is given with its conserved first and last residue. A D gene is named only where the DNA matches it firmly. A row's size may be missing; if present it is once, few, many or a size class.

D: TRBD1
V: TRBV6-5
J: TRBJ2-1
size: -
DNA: TGTGCCAGCAGGCGGGACAGGCAGGGCCGGGAGTTCTTC
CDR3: CASRRDRQGREFF

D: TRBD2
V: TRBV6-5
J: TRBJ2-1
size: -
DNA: TGTGCCAGCAGTTACTACCTAGCGGGAGGGCCTAAGGAGCAGTTCTTC
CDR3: CASSYYLAGGPKEQFF

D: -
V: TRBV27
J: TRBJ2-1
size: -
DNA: TGTGCCAGCAGTTTACGGGACACCCTCTACAATGAGCAGTTCTTC
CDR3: CASSLRDTLYNEQFF

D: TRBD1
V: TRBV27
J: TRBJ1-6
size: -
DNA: TGTGCCAGCAGTTTGCGGACAGGGACCTCACCCCTCCACTTT
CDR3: CASSLRTGTSPLHF

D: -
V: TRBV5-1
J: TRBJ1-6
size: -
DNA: TGCGCCAGCAGCTCAACAGCAGGGCGTAGTTCACCCCTCCACTTT
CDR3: CASSSTAGRSSPLHF

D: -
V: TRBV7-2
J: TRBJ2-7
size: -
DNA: TGTGCCAGCAGCCCCCAAGCCACCTACGAGCAGTACTTC
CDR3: CASSPQATYEQYF

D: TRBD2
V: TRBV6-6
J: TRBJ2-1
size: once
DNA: TGTGCCAGCAGTCCCCTCGGTAGCGGGAGGGCCAGAGAAGCCAATGAGCAGTTCTTC
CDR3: CASSPLGSGRAREANEQFF

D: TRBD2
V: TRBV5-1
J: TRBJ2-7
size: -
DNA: TGCGCCAGCACCCCACTAGCGGGAGCATCCTACGAGCAGTACTTC
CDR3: CASTPLAGASYEQYF

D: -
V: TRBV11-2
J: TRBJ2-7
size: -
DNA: TGTGCCAGCAGCCCCTCGGCGGTTTCTGGGGTCTCCTACGAGCAGTACTTC
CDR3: CASSPSAVSGVSYEQYF

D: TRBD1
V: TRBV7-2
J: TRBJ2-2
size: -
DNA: TGTGCCAGCAGCTTAGGGGACAGGGGGACCGGGGAGCTGTTTTTT
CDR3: CASSLGDRGTGELFF

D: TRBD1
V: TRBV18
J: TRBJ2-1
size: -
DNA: TGTGCCAGCTCACCAGGGGACAGCTCCTACAATGAGCAGTTCTTC
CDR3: CASSPGDSSYNEQFF

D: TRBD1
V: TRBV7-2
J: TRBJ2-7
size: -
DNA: TGTGCCAGCAGCTTTGACAGGGGGTTCTACGAGCAGTACTTC
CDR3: CASSFDRGFYEQYF

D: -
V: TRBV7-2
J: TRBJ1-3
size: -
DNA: TGTGCCAGCAGCTTATACAGCCTCTCTGGAAACACCATATATTTT
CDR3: CASSLYSLSGNTIYF

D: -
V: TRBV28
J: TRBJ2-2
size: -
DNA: TGTGCCAGCAGTAGACCGGGATTGACCGGGGAGCTGTTTTTT
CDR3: CASSRPGLTGELFF

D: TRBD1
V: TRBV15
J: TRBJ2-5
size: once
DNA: TGTGCCACCAGCAGAGATCAGGGGGAAGAGACCCAGTACTTC
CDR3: CATSRDQGEETQYF

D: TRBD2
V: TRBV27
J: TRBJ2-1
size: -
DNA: TGTGCCAGCAGTCGAGCTTTAGCGGGAGAAAGGGTGTTCTTC
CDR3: CASSRALAGERVFF

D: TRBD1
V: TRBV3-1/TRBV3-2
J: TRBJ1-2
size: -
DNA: TGTGCCAGCAGCCAGGGGACAGGGTACTATGGCTACACCTTC
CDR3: CASSQGTGYYGYTF

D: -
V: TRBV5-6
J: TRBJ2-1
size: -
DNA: TGTGCCAGCAGCTTGGGCAGATCGGACAATGAGCAGTTCTTC
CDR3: CASSLGRSDNEQFF

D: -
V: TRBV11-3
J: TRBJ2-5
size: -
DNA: TGTGCCAGCAGCTTAGGTTCGGAGACCCAGTACTTC
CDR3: CASSLGSETQYF

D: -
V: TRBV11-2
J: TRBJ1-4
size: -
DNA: TGTGCCAGCAGCTTAGGGGCGGCCAGGGAAGACGAAAAACTGTTTTTT
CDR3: CASSLGAAREDEKLFF

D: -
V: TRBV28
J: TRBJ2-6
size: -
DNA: TGTGCCAGCAGCCGGGGGTCTGGGGCCAACGTCCTGACTTTC
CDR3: CASSRGSGANVLTF

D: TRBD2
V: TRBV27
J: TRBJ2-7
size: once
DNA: TGTGCCAGCAGTTTTGGTGGAACCGGGACTAGAAGCAGCTACGAGCAGTACTTC
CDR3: CASSFGGTGTRSSYEQYF

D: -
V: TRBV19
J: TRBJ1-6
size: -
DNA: TGTGCCAGTAGTCGACAAGGGGTGGAGAATTCACCCCTCCACTTT
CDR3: CASSRQGVENSPLHF

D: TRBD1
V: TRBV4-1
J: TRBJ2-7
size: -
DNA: TGCGCCAGCAGCCAATCCGGGACAGGGTCCTACGAGCAGTACTTC
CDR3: CASSQSGTGSYEQYF

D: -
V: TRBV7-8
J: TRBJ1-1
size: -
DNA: TGTGCCAGCAGCCTCGACAGGCACACTGAAGCTTTCTTT
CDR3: CASSLDRHTEAFF

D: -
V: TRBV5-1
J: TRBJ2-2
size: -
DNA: TGCGCCAGCACCTCTAGAACAACAGTCACCGGGGAGCTGTTTTTT
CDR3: CASTSRTTVTGELFF

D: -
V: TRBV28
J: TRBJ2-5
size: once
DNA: TGTGCCAGCAGTCCTAGGGGGGGACCGCGACAAGAGACCCAGTACTTC
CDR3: CASSPRGGPRQETQYF

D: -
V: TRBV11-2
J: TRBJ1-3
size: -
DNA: TGTGCCAGCAGCTTAGAGCCGGGGAGGGCTGGAAACACCATATATTTT
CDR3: CASSLEPGRAGNTIYF